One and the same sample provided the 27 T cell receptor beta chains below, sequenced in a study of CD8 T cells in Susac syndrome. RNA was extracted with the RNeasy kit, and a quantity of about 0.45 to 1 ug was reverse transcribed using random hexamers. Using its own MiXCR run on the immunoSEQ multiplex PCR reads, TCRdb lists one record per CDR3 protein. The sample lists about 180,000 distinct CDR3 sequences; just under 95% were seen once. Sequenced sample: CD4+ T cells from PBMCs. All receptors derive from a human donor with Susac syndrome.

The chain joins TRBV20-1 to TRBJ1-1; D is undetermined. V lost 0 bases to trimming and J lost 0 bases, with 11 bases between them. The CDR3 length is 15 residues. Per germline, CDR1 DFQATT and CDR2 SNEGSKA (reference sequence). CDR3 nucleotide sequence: TGCAGTGCTAGAGATCAACAAGGGTTGAACACTGAAGCTTTCTTT. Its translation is CSARDQQGLNTEAFF.

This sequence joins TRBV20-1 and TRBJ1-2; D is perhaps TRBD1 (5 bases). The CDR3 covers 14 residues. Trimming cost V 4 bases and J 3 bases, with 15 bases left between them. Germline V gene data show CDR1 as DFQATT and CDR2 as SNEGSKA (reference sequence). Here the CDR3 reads CSATQAQGDYGYTF. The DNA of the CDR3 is TGCAGTGCTACACAGGCTCAAGGAGACTATGGCTACACCTTC.

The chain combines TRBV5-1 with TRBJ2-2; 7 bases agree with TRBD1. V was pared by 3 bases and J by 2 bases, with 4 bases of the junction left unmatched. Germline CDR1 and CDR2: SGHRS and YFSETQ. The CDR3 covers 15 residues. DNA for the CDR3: TGCGCCAGCAGCTCGGGACAGTTCAACACCGGGGAGCTGTTTTTT. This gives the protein CASSSGQFNTGELFF.

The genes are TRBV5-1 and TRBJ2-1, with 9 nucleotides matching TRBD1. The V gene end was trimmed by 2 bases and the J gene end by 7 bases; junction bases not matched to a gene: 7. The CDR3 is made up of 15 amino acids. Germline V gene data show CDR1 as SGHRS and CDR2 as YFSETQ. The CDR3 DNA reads TGCGCCAGCAGCTTCACAGGGGGCGCGATAAATGAGCAGTTCTTC. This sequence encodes CASSFTGGAINEQFF.

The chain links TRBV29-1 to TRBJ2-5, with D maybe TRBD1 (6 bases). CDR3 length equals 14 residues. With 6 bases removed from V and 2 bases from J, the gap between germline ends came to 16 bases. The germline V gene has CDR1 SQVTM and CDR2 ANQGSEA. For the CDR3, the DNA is TGCAGCGTAGGGGGACGGGGATATCAAGAGACCCAGTACTTC. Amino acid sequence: CSVGGRGYQETQYF.

The CDR3 spells CASKQDDYEQYF. CDR3 DNA sequence: TGTGCCAGCAAGCAGGATGACTACGAGCAGTACTTC. This sequence joins TRBV2 and TRBJ2-7; D gene ambiguous. Trimming pared 7 bases from V and 3 bases from J, leaving 10 bases between. CDR1 and CDR2 (germline): SNHLY, FYNNEI. The CDR3 is 12 residues long.

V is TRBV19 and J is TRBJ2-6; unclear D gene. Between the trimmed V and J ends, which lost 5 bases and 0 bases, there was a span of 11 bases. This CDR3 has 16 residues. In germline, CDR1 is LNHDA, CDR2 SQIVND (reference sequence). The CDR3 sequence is CASSPRGFSGANVLTF. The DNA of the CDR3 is TGTGCCAGTAGTCCACGAGGATTCTCTGGGGCCAACGTCCTGACTTTC. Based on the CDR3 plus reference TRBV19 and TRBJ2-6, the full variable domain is DGGITQSPKYLFRKEGQNVTLSCEQNLNHDAMYWYRQDPGQGLRLIYYSQIVNDFQKGDIAEGYSVSREKKESFPLTVTSAQKNPTAFYLCASSPRGFSGANVLTFGAGSRLTVL.

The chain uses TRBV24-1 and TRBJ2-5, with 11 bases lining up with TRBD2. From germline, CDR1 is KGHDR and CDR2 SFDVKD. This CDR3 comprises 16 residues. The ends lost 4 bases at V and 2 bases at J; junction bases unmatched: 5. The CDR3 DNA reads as TGTGCCACCAGTGAACCGGGACTAGCGGCTCAAGAGACCCAGTACTTC. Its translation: CATSEPGLAAQETQYF.

The CDR3 loop reads CASSPLGQGSEQYF. CDR3 nucleotide sequence: TGTGCCAGCTCACCACTAGGACAGGGCTCCGAGCAGTACTTC. The J gene is TRBJ2-7, the V gene TRBV18; TRBD1 agrees at 8 bases. Trimming removed 1 base from V and 6 bases from J; junction bases left unmatched: 5. This CDR3 is built from 14 residues. CDR1 KGHSH and CDR2 LQKENI come from the germline V gene.

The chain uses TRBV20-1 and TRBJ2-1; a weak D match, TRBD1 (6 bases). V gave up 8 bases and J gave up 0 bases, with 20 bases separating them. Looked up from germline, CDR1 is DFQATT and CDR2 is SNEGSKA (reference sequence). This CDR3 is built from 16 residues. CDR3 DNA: TGCAGTCCCTCGGCAGCCGGACAGCCCTCCTACAATGAGCAGTTCTTC. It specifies CSPSAAGQPSYNEQFF.

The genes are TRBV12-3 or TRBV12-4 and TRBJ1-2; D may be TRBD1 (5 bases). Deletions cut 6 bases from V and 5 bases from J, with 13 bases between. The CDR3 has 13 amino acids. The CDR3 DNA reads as TGTGCCAGCAGCCGGACGGAGGGGTATGGCTACACCTTC. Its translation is CASSRTEGYGYTF.

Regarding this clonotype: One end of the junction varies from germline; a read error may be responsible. In DNA, the CDR3 is TGTGGCAGCGGGGGAGGCAATCAGCCCCAGCATTTT. It yields the protein CGSGGGNQPQHF. This chain uses TRBV6-6 with TRBJ1-5; weak D call: TRBD1 (5 bases). The CDR3 is 12 residues long. Germline CDR1 is MNHNY and CDR2 is SVGAGI (reference sequence).

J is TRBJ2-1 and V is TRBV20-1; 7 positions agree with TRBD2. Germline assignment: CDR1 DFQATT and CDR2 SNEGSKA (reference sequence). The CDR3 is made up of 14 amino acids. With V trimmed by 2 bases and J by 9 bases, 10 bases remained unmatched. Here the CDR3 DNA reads TGCAGTGCTAGACGAGCGGGACGACAAGGTGAGCAGTTCTTC. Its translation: CSARRAGRQGEQFF.

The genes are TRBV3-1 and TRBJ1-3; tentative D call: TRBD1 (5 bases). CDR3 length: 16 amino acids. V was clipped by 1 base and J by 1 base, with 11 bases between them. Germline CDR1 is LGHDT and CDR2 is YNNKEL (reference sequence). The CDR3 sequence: CASSQVGDGSGNTIYF. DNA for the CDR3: TGTGCCAGCAGCCAAGTAGGGGATGGATCTGGAAACACCATATATTTT.

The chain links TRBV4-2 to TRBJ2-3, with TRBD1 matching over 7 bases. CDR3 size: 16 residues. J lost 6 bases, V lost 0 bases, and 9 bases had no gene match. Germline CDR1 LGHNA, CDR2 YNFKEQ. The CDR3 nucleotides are TGTGCCAGCAGCCAAGATCGAGGTAGGGGGCGGGATACGCAGTATTTT. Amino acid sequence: CASSQDRGRGRDTQYF.

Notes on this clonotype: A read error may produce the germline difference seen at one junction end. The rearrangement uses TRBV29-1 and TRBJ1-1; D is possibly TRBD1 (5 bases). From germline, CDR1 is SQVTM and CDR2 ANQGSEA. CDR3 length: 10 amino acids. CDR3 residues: CSAGDQGSLF. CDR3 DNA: TGCAGCGCCGGCGACCAGGGCTCTCTCTTT.

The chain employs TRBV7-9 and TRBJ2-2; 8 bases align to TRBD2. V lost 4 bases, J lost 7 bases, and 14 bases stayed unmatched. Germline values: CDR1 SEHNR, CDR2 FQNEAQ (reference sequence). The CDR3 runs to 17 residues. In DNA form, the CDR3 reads TGTGCCAGCAGCTCCCTAGCGACTAGCGCGACCGGCGGGGAGCTGTTTTTT. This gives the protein CASSSLATSATGGELFF.

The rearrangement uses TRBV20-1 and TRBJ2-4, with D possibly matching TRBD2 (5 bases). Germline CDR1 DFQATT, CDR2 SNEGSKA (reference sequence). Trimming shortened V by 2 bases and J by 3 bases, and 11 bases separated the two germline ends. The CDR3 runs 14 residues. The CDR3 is CSARLLRGKNIQYF. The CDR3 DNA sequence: TGCAGTGCTAGACTGTTACGGGGCAAAAACATTCAGTACTTC.

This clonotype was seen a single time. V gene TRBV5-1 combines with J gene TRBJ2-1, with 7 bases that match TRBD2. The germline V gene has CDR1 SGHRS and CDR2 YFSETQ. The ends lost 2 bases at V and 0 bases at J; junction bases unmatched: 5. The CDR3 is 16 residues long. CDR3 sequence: CASSLRAGSSYNEQFF. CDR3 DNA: TGCGCCAGCAGCTTACGAGCGGGAAGCTCCTACAATGAGCAGTTCTTC.

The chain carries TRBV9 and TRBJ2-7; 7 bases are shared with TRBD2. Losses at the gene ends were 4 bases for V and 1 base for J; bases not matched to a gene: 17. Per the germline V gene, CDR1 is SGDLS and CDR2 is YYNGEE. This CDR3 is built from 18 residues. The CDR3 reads CASSIRDYRTSPSYEQYF. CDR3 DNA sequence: TGTGCCAGCAGCATCCGGGACTACCGCACATCTCCGTCCTACGAGCAGTACTTC.

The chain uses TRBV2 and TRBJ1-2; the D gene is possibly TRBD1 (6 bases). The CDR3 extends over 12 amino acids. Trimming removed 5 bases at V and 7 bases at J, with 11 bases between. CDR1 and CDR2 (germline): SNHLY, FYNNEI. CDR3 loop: CASSLTGPGYTF. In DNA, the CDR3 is TGTGCCAGCAGTCTCACAGGGCCTGGCTACACCTTC.

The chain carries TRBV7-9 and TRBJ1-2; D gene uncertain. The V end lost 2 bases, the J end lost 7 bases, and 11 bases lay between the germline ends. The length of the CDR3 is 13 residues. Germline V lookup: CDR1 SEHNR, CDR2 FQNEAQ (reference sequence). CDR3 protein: CASSLTDLIGYTF. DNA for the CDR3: TGTGCCAGCAGCTTAACAGATCTTATTGGCTACACCTTC.

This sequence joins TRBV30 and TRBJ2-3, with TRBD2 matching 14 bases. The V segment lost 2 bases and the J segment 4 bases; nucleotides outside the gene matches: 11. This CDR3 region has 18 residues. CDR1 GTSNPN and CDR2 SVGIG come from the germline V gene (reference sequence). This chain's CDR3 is CAWSTYTGLAGVADTQYF. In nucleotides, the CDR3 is TGTGCCTGGAGTACATATACGGGACTAGCGGGAGTCGCAGATACGCAGTATTTT.

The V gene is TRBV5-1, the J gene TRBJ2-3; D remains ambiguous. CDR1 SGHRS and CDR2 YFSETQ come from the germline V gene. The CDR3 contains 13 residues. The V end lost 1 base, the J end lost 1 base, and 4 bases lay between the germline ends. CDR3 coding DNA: TGCGCCAGCAGCTTGTGGGGCACAGATACGCAGTATTTT. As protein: CASSLWGTDTQYF.

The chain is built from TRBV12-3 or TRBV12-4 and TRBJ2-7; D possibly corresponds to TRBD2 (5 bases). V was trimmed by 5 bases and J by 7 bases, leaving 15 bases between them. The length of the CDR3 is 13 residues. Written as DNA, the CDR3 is TGTGCCAGCAGTCCCGGCTTGGGGAGAGAGCAGTACTTC. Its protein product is CASSPGLGREQYF.

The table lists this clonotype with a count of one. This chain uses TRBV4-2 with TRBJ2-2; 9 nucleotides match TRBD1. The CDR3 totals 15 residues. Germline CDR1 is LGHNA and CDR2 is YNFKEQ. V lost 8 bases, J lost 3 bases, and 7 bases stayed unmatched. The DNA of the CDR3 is TGTGCCAGCGGCACGGGACAGGGCGACACCGGGGAGCTGTTTTTT. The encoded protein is CASGTGQGDTGELFF.

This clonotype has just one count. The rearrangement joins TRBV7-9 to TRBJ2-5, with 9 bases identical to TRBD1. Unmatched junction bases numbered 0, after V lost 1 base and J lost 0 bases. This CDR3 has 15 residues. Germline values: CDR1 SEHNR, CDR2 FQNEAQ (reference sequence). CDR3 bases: TGTGCCAGCAGCTTAGGGGACAGGGACCAAGAGACCCAGTACTTC. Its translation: CASSLGDRDQETQYF.